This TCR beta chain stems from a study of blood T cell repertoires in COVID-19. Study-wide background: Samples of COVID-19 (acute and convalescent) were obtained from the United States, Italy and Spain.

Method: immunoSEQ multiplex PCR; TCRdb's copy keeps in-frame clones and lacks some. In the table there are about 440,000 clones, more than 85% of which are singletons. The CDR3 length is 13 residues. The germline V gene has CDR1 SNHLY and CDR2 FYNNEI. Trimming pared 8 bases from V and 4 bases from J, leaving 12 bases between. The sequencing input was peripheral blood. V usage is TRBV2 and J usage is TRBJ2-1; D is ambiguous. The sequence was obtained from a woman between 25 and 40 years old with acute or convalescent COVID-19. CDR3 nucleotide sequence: TGTGCCAGCCAGGTCTCTTCATACAATGAGCAGTTCTTC. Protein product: CASQVSSYNEQFF.